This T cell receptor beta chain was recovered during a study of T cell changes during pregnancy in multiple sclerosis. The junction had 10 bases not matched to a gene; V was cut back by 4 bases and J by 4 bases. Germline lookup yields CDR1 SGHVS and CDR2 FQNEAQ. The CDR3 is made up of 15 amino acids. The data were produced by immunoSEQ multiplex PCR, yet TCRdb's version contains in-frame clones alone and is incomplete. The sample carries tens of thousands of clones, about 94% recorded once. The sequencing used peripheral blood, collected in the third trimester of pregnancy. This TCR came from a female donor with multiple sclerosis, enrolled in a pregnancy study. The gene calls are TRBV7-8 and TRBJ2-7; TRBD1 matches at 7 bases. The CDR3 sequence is CASSSPGGLGYEQYF. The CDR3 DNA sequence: TGTGCCAGCAGCTCCCCAGGGGGTTTAGGTTACGAGCAGTACTTC.